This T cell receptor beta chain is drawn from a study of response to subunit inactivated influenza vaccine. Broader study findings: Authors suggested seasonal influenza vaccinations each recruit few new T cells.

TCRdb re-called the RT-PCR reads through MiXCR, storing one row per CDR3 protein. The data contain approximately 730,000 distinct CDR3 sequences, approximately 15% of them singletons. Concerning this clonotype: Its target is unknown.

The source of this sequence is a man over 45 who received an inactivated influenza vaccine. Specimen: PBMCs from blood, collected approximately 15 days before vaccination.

In nucleotides, the CDR3 is TGCGCCAGCAGCGACACTAGCGGGGCGCCTTCCGAGCAGTACTTC. Residues: CASSDTSGAPSEQYF. The chain is built from TRBV4-1 and TRBJ2-7, with 10 bases that match TRBD2. Germline CDR1 reads MGHRA; CDR2 reads YSYEKL. CDR3 length: 15 amino acids. V gave up 5 bases and J gave up 6 bases; unmatched junction bases: 10.